These 13 T cell receptor beta chains originate from one sample sequenced in a study of regulatory T cells in long-lasting Graves disease. Time point specified: persistent/refractory GD, antithyroid drugs over 5 years with positive TRAb. The TCR library was made from RNA extracted from PBMCs. Library construction for TCR beta used iRepertoire HTBI primers and Arm-PCR of CDR3 regions. MiXCR was run by TCRdb on the multiplex PCR reads, yielding one entry per CDR3 protein. The sample consists of around 340,000 distinct CDR3 sequences, less than 20% of them appearing once. Specimen: peripheral blood mononuclear cells (PBMCs), collected when the disease was refractory, from a patient treated with antithyroid drugs. All receptors come from a female donor with Graves disease.

Only a few counts were recorded for this clonotype. This chain connects TRBV20-1 to TRBJ1-2, with TRBD1 identical over 9 bases. V was clipped by 5 bases and J by 8 bases; unmatched bases: 15. The CDR3 has 15 amino acids. The germline V gene has CDR1 DFQATT and CDR2 SNEGSKA (reference sequence). The DNA of the CDR3 is TGCAGTGCTGAACCCACCCCGGACAGGGGAAGGGGCTACACCTTC. It encodes CSAEPTPDRGRGYTF.

This clonotype has at least ten counts. This rearrangement joins TRBV7-2 to TRBJ2-5, with TRBD2 matching 9 bases. Losses at the gene ends were 3 bases for V and 1 base for J; bases not matched to a gene: 3. CDR1 SGHTA and CDR2 FQGNSA come from the germline V gene. The CDR3 consists of 15 residues. For the CDR3, the DNA is TGTGCCAGCAGCTTGTATAGCGGGGGCCAAGAGACCCAGTACTTC. Its translation is CASSLYSGGQETQYF.

This clonotype was seen repeatedly, ten times or more. V is TRBV2 and J is TRBJ2-7; D assignment may be TRBD1 or TRBD2 (5 bases each). Germline CDR1 is SNHLY and CDR2 is FYNNEI. CDR3 size: 13 residues. V lost 8 bases and J 5 bases, leaving 16 bases between the germline ends. The CDR3 bases are TGTGCCAGCGGGGGACGAGGGTACGACGAGCAGTACTTC. Residues: CASGGRGYDEQYF.

This clonotype was recorded at least ten times. The genes are TRBV7-2 and TRBJ2-7, with D possibly matching TRBD2 (5 bases). Trimming left V 0 bases short and J 3 bases short, with 15 bases between. The CDR3 consists of 16 residues. Germline-derived CDR1 and CDR2 are SGHTA and FQGNSA. The CDR3 DNA reads TGTGCCAGCAGCTTAGCCTCAGATTTAGCGATCTACGAGCAGTACTTC. Its translation is CASSLASDLAIYEQYF.

The chain joins TRBV5-5 to TRBJ1-2, with 8 bases identical to TRBD1. Germline CDR1 is SGHKS and CDR2 is YYEKEE (reference sequence). With 0 bases clipped from V and 4 bases from J, the junction kept 11 bases outside the gene matches. This CDR3 has 17 amino acids. CDR3 sequence: CASSLARTGSNLYGYTF. The CDR3 DNA reads TGTGCCAGCAGCTTGGCCAGGACAGGGTCCAACCTCTATGGCTACACCTTC. The full variable domain, with the rest looked up from reference TRBV5-5 and TRBJ1-2, is DAGVTQSPTHLIKTRGQQVTLRCSPISGHKSVSWYQQVLGQGPQFIFQYYEKEERGRGNFPDRFSARQFPNYSSELNVNALLLGDSALYLCASSLARTGSNLYGYTFGSGTRLTVV.

This clonotype was seen many times. One end of the junction varies from germline; a read error may be responsible. CDR3 bases: TGCAGTGCTCGAGATAACTCCTACGAGCAGTACTTC. Its translation: CSARDNSYEQYF. The chain has TRBV20-1 and TRBJ2-7; D gene ambiguous. Germline V gene data show CDR1 as DFQATT and CDR2 as SNEGSKA (reference sequence). The CDR3 spans 12 residues.

The chain uses TRBV5-4 and TRBJ2-3; D is perhaps TRBD1 or TRBD2 (5 bases each). Germline loops: CDR1 SGHNT, CDR2 YYREEE (reference sequence). V was cut by 1 base and J by 2 bases, with 11 bases left in between. This CDR3 has 15 residues. This chain's CDR3 is CASSLNGAPTDTQYF. CDR3 DNA sequence: TGTGCCAGCAGCTTGAACGGGGCCCCCACAGATACGCAGTATTTT. Based on the CDR3 plus reference TRBV5-4 and TRBJ2-3, the full variable domain is ETGVTQSPTHLIKTRGQQVTLRCSSQSGHNTVSWYQQALGQGPQFIFQYYREEENGRGNFPPRFSGLQFPNYSSELNVNALELDDSALYLCASSLNGAPTDTQYFGPGTRLTVL.

Concerning this clonotype itself: A much larger clone differs by one base, so this may be a read error. The genes are TRBV2 and TRBJ2-4; 7 positions match TRBD1. TRBJ1-2 explains the end of the DNA better; the J call may be wrong. Germline-derived CDR1 and CDR2 are SNHLY and FYNNEI. The CDR3 runs to 14 residues. CDR3 bases: TGTGCCAGCAGATACGGACAGGCGCGATATGGCTACACCTTC. It is translated as CASRYGQARYGYTF.

The V and J genes are TRBV3-1 and TRBJ2-5; possibly TRBD2 for D (7 bases). Trimming left V 4 bases short and J 5 bases short, with 17 bases between. The length of the CDR3 is 15 residues. CDR1 is LGHDT, CDR2 YNNKEL, per germline (reference sequence). The DNA for the CDR3 is TGTGCCAGCAGCCCAACAGCGAGGGGGGGGGAGACCCAGTACTTC. This codes for CASSPTARGGETQYF.

This clonotype showed up just a few times. V and J are TRBV7-9 and TRBJ2-1, with unresolved D. The V gene's germline CDR1 is SEHNR and CDR2 FQNEAQ (reference sequence). The CDR3 runs 12 residues. Deletions cut 5 bases from V and 5 bases from J, with 7 bases between. The CDR3 nucleotides are TGTGCCAGCAGCAAGACACACAATGAGCAGTTCTTC. This sequence encodes CASSKTHNEQFF.

This clonotype was seen many times. Germline is not matched at one junction end, which may reflect a read error. The rearrangement uses TRBV7-2 and TRBJ1-2; 9 bases are shared with TRBD1. Germline-derived CDR1 and CDR2 are SGHTA and FQGNSA. The CDR3 runs 16 residues. CDR3 DNA sequence: TGTGCCAGCAGCTTAGGGGACAGGGACTATAACGATGGCTACACCTTC. Translating it yields CASSLGDRDYNDGYTF.

The chain is built from TRBV9 and TRBJ2-7; 7 bases align to TRBD2. Germline lookup yields CDR1 SGDLS and CDR2 YYNGEE. The CDR3 loop spans 13 amino acids. Losses at the gene ends were 3 bases for V and 4 bases for J; bases not matched to a gene: 4. CDR3 sequence reads: CASSGTRPYEQYF. DNA of the CDR3: TGTGCCAGCAGCGGGACTAGACCTTACGAGCAGTACTTC.

The sample holds many counts of this clonotype. This chain uses TRBV11-2 with TRBJ2-2; no firm D call. The CDR3 consists of 12 residues. The germline V gene has CDR1 SGHAT and CDR2 FQNNGV. Trimming removed 1 base at V and 8 bases at J, with 5 bases between. CDR3 loop: CASSLAAGELFF. DNA of the CDR3: TGTGCCAGCAGCTTAGCAGCTGGGGAGCTGTTTTTT.